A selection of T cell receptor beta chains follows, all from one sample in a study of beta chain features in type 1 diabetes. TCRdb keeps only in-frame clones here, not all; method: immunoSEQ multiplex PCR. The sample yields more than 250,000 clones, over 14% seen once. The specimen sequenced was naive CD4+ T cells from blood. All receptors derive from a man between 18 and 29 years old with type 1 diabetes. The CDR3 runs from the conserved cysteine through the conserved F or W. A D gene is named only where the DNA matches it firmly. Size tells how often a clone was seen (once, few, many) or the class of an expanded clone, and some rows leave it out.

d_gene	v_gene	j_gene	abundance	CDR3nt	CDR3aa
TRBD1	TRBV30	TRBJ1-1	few	TGTGCCTGGAGCATTACAGGGGAGAACACTGAAGCTTTCTTT	CAWSITGENTEAFF
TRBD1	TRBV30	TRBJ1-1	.	TGTGCCTGGGAGCCGGGACAGGGATTGAACACTGAAGCTTTCTTT	CAWEPGQGLNTEAFF
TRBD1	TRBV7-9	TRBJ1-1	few	TGTGCCAGCAGCCCCGCCGGGACAGGGGTCACTGAAGCTTTCTTT	CASSPAGTGVTEAFF
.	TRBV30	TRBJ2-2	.	TGTGCCTGGAGTGTACTAGACAGGAATTGGGGGGAGCTGTTTTTT	CAWSVLDRNWGELFF
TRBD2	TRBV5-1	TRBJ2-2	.	TGCGCCAGCAGCTGGGGACTAGCGGGGGATACCGGGGAGCTGTTTTTT	CASSWGLAGDTGELFF
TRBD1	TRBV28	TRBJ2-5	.	TGTGCCAGCAGTGGGAAAGTCTGGGACAGCCGCCTAGAGACCCAGTACTTC	CASSGKVWDSRLETQYF
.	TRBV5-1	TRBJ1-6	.	TGCGCCAGCAGCTTGGGACTGGTCAATTCACCCCTCCACTTT	CASSLGLVNSPLHF
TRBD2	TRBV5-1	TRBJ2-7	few	TGCGCCAGCCGGGACCTAGCGGGACCGTTCTACGAGCAGTACTTC	CASRDLAGPFYEQYF
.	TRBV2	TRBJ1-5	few	TGTGCCAGCAGTGAAGGAGGTCAGCCCCAGCATTTT	CASSEGGQPQHF
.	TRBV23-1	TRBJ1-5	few	TGCGCCAGCAGTCAATCTAACAGAGAGTATAGCAATCAGCCCCAGCATTTT	CASSQSNREYSNQPQHF
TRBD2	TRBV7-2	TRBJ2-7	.	TGTGCCAGCAGCTTAGTTTCGGCTAGCGGTTACTCTTCCGCCTACGAGCAGTACTTC	CASSLVSASGYSSAYEQYF
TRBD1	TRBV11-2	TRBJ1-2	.	TGTGCCAGCAGCCCCTCCCGGGACAGTCGGAACTTC	CASSPSRDSRNF
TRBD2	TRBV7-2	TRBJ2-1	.	TGTGCCAGCAGCCTGGGACTATCCGGTGGGCGCAATGAGCAGTTCTTC	CASSLGLSGGRNEQFF
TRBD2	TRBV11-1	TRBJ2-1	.	TGTGCCAGCAGCTCAACTAGCGGGAGGTACAATGAGCAGTTCTTC	CASSSTSGRYNEQFF
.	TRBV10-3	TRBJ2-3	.	TGTGCCACCCGCGGCACAGATACGCAGTATTTT	CATRGTDTQYF
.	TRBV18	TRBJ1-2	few	TGTGCCAGCTCACCGGACATCCTTAGCTACTATGGCTACACCTTC	CASSPDILSYYGYTF
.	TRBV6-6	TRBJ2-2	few	TGTGCCAGCAGTTACTCCCGGACACGGAACACCGGGGAGCTGTTTTTT	CASSYSRTRNTGELFF
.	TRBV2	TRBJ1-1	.	TGTGCCAGCAGTGGGCATCGGACAAGGGCTTTCTTT	CASSGHRTRAFF
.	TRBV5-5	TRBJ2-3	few	TGTGCCAGCAACGCACAGGGCGCCACAGATACGCAGTATTTT	CASNAQGATDTQYF
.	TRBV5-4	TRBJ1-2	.	TGTGCCAGCAGCTTAACAAACACGGGGGGCTACACCTTC	CASSLTNTGGYTF
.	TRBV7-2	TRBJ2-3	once	TGTGCCAGCAGCTTAGATCGATTTGACTCGGATACGCAGTATTTT	CASSLDRFDSDTQYF
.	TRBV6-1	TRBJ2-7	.	TGTGCCAGCCGGGGCTCCTACGAGCAGTACTTC	CASRGSYEQYF
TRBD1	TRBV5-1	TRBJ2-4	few	TGCGCCAGCAGCTTGTCCAGGGGGAACATTCAGTACTTC	CASSLSRGNIQYF
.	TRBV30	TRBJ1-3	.	TGTGCCTGGAGAGTGGCGGGAGGCTCTGGAAACACCATATATTTT	CAWRVAGGSGNTIYF
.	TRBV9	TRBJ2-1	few	TGTGCCAGCATTCCGTCCGGGACTTCACACAATGAGCAGTTCTTC	CASIPSGTSHNEQFF
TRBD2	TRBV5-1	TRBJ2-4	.	TGCGCCAGCAGCTTGGACGCTAGCGGGAACAAAAACATTCAGTACTTC	CASSLDASGNKNIQYF
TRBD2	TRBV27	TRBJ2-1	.	TGTGCCAGCAGTCTGAGATCAACCCGGGGGGGGAATGAGCAGTTCTTC	CASSLRSTRGGNEQFF
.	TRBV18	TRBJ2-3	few	TGTGCCAGCTCACCGCAGGGGTTTAAGGCAGATACGCAGTATTTT	CASSPQGFKADTQYF
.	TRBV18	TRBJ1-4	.	TGTGCCAGCTCACCGGAAGGAGGGGAGGGAAAACTGTTTTTT	CASSPEGGEGKLFF
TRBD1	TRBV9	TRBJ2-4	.	TGTGCCAGCAGCGCCGCCCCGGACAGGAAAAACATTCAGTACTTC	CASSAAPDRKNIQYF
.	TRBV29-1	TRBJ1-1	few	TGCAGCGTTGAGGGGCGGATGAACACTGAAGCTTTCTTT	CSVEGRMNTEAFF
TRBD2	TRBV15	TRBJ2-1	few	TGTGCCACCAGCAGAGATCGCGGGGGCTACAATGAGCAGTTCTTC	CATSRDRGGYNEQFF
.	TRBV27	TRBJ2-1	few	TGTGCCAGCAGTGAACTAGGGGGACCAAACAATGAGCAGTTCTTC	CASSELGGPNNEQFF
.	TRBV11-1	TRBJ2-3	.	TGTGCCAGCAGCTTGTCAGGGGCAGATACGCAGTATTTT	CASSLSGADTQYF
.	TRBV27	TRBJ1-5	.	TGTGCCAGCAGTCACTTGTATAGCAATCAGCCCCAGCATTTT	CASSHLYSNQPQHF
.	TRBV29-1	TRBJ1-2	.	TGCAGCGTTCTACAGGATGGCTACACCTTC	CSVLQDGYTF
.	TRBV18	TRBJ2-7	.	TGTGCCAGCTCACCCGATCTAGTCGGGGGAAATTACGAGCAGTACTTC	CASSPDLVGGNYEQYF
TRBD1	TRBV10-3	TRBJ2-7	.	TGTGCCATCAGTGTGTGGGACAGTTCCTACGAGCAGTACTTC	CAISVWDSSYEQYF
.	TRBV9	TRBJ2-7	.	TGTGCCAGCAGCGTAGATGGAGGGCCGAGCTCCTACGAGCAGTACTTC	CASSVDGGPSSYEQYF
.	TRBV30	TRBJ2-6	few	TGTGCCTGGCGAACAGGGACTGGGGCCAACGTCCTGACTTTC	CAWRTGTGANVLTF
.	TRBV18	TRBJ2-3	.	TGTGCCAGCTCACCCGGACAGCCAGATACGCAGTATTTT	CASSPGQPDTQYF
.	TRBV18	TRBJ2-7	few	TGTGCCAGCTCACCCGACAGATCCTACGAGCAGTACTTC	CASSPDRSYEQYF
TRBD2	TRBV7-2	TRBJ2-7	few	TGTGCCAGCAGCTTAGCCCTGACTAGCGGGACGACCTACGAGCAGTACTTC	CASSLALTSGTTYEQYF
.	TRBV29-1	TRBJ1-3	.	TGCAGCGTTAGACCAACGGAGTCCTCTGGAAACACCATATATTTT	CSVRPTESSGNTIYF
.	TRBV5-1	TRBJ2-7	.	TGCGCCAGCAGCTTGGGGACAGTAAGCTACGAGCAGTACTTC	CASSLGTVSYEQYF